The clone carrying this T cell receptor beta chain was observed a handful of times. A primer in the constant region served to generate TCR beta cDNA from roughly 550 ng of total RNA. Three nested multiplex PCR rounds, a slightly modified ARM-PCR method, built the TCR beta libraries. The first two PCR rounds used TRBV1-TRBV30 forward primers with a C-beta reverse primer, roughly 10 cycles each. One entry per CDR3 protein, called by TCRdb with MiXCR from the multiplex PCR reads. Of around 80,000 distinct CDR3 sequences listed, approximately 72% were seen once; the top ten hold approximately 20%. This sample was included in a study of tumor-infiltrating lymphocytes in primary liver carcinoma. Study information: Samples returned roughly 3.5 to 7.5 million productive TCRbeta reads each. Read depth did not differ significantly between tissue types.

The CDR3 totals 17 residues. The ends lost 9 bases at V and 3 bases at J; junction bases unmatched: 19. Germline V gene sequence: CDR1 SGHRS, CDR2 YFSETQ. It was from about 20-30 mg of unsorted bulk tissue that RNA and DNA were co-extracted. Primary liver carcinoma, confirmed by histopathology, was surgically resected. Researchers took samples from five separate regions of each tumor. Over 85% viable tumor cells were present in every tumor sample. Sequencing was done on a sample of liver tumor tissue from sampling region 1. Subset described: tumor region T1, superior pole. This clonotype was obtained from a man aged 35 to 55 with primary liver carcinoma and hepatitis B virus infection. This chain connects TRBV5-1 to TRBJ1-1; 8 bases map to TRBD1. CDR3 in amino acids: CAILFETGDLGDTEAFF. CDR3 DNA sequence: TGCGCCATACTGTTTGAGACAGGGGATCTGGGGGACACTGAAGCTTTCTTT.